Below, 2 T cell receptor beta chains from the same sample are listed, as sequenced in a study of CD8 T cells in Susac syndrome. Roughly 0.45 to 1 ug RNA was reverse transcribed with random hexamers. One entry per CDR3 protein results from TCRdb running MiXCR on the immunoSEQ multiplex PCR reads. The data contain 45,000 to 60,000 distinct CDR3 sequences, approximately 92% of them seen just once; the ten biggest clones take up around 0.43%. The material sequenced was CD8+ T cells from PBMCs. Receptor source: a human donor in good health.

The chain uses TRBV4-3 and TRBJ2-7, with 13 bases aligning to TRBD2. J was trimmed by 3 bases and V by 3 bases; bases with no gene match: 2. Germline assignment: CDR1 LGHNA and CDR2 YSLEER. This CDR3 spans 15 amino acids. CDR3 in amino acids: CASSHGTSGVYEQYF. In DNA form, the CDR3 reads TGCGCCAGCAGCCACGGGACTAGCGGGGTCTACGAGCAGTACTTC.

This rearrangement joins TRBV29-1 to TRBJ2-1; 8 bases align to TRBD2. Germline values: CDR1 SQVTM, CDR2 ANQGSEA. The CDR3 runs to 14 residues. V lost 6 bases and J lost 1; bases outside the gene matches: 5. CDR3 sequence reads: CSVDSGTSYNEQFF. CDR3 in DNA: TGCAGCGTGGATAGCGGGACGTCCTACAATGAGCAGTTCTTC.